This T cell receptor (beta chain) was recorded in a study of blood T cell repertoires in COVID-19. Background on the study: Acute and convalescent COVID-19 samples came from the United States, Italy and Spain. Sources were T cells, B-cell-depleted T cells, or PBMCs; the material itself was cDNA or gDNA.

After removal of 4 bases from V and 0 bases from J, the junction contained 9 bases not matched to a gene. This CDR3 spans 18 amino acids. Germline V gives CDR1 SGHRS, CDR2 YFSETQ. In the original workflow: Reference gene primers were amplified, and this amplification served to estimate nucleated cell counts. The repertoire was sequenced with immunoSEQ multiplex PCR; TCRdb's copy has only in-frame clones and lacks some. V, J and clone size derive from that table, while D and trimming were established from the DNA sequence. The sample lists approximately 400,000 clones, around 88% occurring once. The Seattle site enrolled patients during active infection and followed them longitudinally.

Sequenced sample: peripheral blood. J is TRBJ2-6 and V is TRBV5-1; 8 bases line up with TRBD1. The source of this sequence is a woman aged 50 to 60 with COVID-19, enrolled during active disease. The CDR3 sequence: CASSASRGLVSGANVLTF. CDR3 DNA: TGCGCCAGCAGCGCCTCCAGGGGGCTCGTCTCTGGGGCCAACGTCCTGACTTTC.